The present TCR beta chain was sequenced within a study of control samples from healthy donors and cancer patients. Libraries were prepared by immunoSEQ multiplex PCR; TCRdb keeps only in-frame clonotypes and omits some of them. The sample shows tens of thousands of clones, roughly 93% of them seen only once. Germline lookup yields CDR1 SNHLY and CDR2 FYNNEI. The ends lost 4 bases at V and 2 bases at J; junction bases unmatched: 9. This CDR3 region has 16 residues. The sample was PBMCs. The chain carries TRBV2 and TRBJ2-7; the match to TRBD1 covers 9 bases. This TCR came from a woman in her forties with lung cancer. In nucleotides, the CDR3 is TGTGCCAGCAGTGTGGGGGGACAGGGAATCCCCTACGAGCAGTACTTC. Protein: CASSVGGQGIPYEQYF.